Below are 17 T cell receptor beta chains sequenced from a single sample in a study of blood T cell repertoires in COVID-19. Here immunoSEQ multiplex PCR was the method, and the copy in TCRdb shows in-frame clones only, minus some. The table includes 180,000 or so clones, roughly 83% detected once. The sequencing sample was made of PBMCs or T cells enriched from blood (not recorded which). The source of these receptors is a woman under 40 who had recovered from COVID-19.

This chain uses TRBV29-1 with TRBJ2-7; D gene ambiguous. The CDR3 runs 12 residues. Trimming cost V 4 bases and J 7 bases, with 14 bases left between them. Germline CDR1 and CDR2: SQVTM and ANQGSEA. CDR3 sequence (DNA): TGCAGCGTTGGAGGCTGGATAGAAGAGCAGTACTTC. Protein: CSVGGWIEEQYF.

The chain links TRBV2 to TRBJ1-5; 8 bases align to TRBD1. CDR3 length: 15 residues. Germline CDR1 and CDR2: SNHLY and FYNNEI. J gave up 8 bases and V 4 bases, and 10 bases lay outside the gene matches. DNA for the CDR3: TGTGCCAGCAGTGGAATAGGGCAGGGGGCTAAGCCCCAGCATTTT. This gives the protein CASSGIGQGAKPQHF.

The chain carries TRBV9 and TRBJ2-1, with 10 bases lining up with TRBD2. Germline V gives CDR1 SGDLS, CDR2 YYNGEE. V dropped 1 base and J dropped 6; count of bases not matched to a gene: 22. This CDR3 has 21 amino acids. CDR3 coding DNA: TGTGCCAGCAGCGTAAGTTTACTAGCGGGGAGTGGGACACGGGTACGCAATGAGCAGTTCTTC. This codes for CASSVSLLAGSGTRVRNEQFF.

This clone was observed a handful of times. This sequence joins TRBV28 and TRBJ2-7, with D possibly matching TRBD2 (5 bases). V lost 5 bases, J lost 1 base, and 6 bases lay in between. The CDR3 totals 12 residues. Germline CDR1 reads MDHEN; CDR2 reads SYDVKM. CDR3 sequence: CASSPGSYEQYF. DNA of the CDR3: TGTGCCAGCAGTCCGGGATCCTACGAGCAGTACTTC.

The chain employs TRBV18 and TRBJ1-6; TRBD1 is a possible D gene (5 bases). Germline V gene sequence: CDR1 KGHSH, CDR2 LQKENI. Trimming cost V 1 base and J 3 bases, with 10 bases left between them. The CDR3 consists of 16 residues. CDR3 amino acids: CASSPLPGVYNSPLHF. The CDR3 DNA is TGTGCCAGCTCACCACTACCGGGGGTCTATAATTCACCCCTCCACTTT.

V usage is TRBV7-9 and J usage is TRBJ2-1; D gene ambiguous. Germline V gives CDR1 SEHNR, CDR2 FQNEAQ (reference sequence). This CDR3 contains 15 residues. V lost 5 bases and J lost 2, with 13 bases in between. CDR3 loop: CASSQPLGTYNEQFF. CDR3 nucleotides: TGTGCCAGCAGCCAACCTCTAGGCACCTACAATGAGCAGTTCTTC.

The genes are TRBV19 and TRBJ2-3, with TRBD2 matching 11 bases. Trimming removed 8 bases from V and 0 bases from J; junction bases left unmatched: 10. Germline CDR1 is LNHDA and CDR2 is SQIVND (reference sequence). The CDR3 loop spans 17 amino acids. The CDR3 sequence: CASRTSGRGFSTDTQYF. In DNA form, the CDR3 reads TGTGCCAGTCGAACTAGCGGGAGAGGTTTTAGCACAGATACGCAGTATTTT.

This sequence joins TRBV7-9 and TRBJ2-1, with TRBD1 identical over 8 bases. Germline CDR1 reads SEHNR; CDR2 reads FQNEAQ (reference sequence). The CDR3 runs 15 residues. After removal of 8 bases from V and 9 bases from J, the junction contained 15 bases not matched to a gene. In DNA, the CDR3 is TGTGCCAGCCAGGACAGGGCTTTAGGGTGGGCTGAGCAGTTCTTC. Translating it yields CASQDRALGWAEQFF.

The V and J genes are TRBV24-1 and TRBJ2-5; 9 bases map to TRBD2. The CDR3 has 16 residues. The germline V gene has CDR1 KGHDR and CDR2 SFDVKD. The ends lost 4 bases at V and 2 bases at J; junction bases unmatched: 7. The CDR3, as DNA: TGTGCCACCAGTGACCCCGGCGGGGGGGGGCAAGAGACCCAGTACTTC. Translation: CATSDPGGGGQETQYF.

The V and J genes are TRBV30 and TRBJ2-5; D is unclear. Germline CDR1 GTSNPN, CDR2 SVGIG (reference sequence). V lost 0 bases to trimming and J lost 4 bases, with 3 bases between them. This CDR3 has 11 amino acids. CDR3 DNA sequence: TGTGCCTGGAGTGTCGGAGAGACCCAGTACTTC. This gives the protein CAWSVGETQYF.

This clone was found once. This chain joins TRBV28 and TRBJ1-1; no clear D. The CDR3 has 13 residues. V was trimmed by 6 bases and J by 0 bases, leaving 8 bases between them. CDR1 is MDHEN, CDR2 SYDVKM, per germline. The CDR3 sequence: CASRSAMNTEAFF. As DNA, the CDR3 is TGTGCCAGCAGGTCAGCGATGAACACTGAAGCTTTCTTT.

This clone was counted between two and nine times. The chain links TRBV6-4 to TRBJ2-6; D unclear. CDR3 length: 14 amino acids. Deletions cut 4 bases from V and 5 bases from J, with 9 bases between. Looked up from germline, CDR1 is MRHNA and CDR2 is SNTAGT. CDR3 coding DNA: TGTGCCAGCAGTGTACGGCGGAGGGCCAACGTCCTGACTTTC. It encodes CASSVRRRANVLTF.

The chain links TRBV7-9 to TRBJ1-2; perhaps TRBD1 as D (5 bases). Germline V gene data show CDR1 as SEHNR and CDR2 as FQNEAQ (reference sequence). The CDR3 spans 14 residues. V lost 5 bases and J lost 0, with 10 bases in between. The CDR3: CASSHRQTNYGYTF. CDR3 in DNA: TGTGCCAGCAGCCACCGACAGACTAACTATGGCTACACCTTC.

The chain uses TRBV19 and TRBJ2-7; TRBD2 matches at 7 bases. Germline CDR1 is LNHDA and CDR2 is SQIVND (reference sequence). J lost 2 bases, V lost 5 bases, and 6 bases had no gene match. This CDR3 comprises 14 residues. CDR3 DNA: TGTGCCAGTAGTTGGAGCGGGGAAGCCTACGAGCAGTACTTC. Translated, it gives CASSWSGEAYEQYF.

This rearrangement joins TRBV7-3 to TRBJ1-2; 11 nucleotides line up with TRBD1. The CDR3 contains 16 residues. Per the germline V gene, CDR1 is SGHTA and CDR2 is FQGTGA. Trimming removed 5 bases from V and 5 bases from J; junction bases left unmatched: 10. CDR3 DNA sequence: TGTGCCAGCAGCCCCAGCGGGGACAGGGGGGGATATGGCTACACCTTC. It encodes CASSPSGDRGGYGYTF.

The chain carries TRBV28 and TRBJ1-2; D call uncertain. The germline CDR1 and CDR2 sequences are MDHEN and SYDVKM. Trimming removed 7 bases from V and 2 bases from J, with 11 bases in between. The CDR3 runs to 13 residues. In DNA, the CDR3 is TGTGCCAGCATCACCGGGAGAAACTATGGCTACACCTTC. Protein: CASITGRNYGYTF.

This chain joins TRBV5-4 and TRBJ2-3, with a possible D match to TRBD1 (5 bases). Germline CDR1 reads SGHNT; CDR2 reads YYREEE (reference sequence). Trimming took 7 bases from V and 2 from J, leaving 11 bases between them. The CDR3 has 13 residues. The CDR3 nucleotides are TGTGCCAGCGGGCGACAGACCACAGATACGCAGTATTTT. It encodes CASGRQTTDTQYF.